What follows are 7 T cell receptor beta chains derived from one specimen sequenced in a study of cytomegalovirus exposure and HLA in healthy donors. The PCR used 60 Vbeta and 13 Jbeta primers. Assay used: immunoSEQ multiplex PCR; TCRdb lists only in-frame clones, some missing. The sample lists approximately 100,000 clones, 79% occurring once. The sequencing sample was made of PBMCs. All receptors derive from a woman between 40 and 50 years old in good health and CMV-seronegative.

This sequence joins TRBV4-1 and TRBJ1-5, with D tentatively TRBD1 (6 bases). Germline V CDR1 and CDR2: MGHRA, YSYEKL. V was cut by 2 bases and J by 3 bases, with 14 bases left in between. This CDR3 contains 16 residues. The CDR3 DNA sequence: TGCGCCAGCAGCCAACCGGACAGAGGGTCCAATCAGCCCCAGCATTTT. This encodes CASSQPDRGSNQPQHF.

The chain has TRBV28 and TRBJ1-1; unclear D gene. V was pared by 1 base and J by 5 bases, with 11 bases between. Per the germline V gene, CDR1 is MDHEN and CDR2 is SYDVKM. The CDR3 extends over 14 amino acids. CDR3 loop: CASSLFEATTEAFF. Here the CDR3 DNA reads TGTGCCAGCAGTTTATTCGAGGCTACAACTGAAGCTTTCTTT.

The rearrangement joins TRBV6-1 to TRBJ1-1; maybe TRBD1 (5 bases). Germline V gene data show CDR1 as MNHNS and CDR2 as SASEGT. CDR3 length: 17 residues. Trimming removed 4 bases at V and 3 bases at J, with 21 bases between. The chain's CDR3 is CASSGMRLRARDTEAFF. The CDR3 DNA is TGTGCCAGCAGTGGAATGCGGCTCAGGGCCCGGGACACTGAAGCTTTCTTT.

A single count supports this clone. The chain joins TRBV5-1 to TRBJ2-1, with 9 positions matching TRBD2. CDR1 is SGHRS, CDR2 YFSETQ, per germline. The CDR3 is made up of 15 amino acids. V trimming: 4 bases; J trimming: 7 bases; junction bases outside the gene matches: 9. The chain's CDR3 is CASSQGLAGGNEQFF. CDR3 nucleotides: TGCGCCAGCAGCCAGGGACTAGCCGGTGGTAATGAGCAGTTCTTC.

The chain combines TRBV28 with TRBJ2-1; D might be TRBD1 (5 bases). The ends were cut back, 4 bases at V and 9 bases at J, with 28 bases in the middle. The germline V gene has CDR1 MDHEN and CDR2 SYDVKM. This CDR3 has 18 residues. The CDR3 region has the DNA TGTGCCAGCAGTTCGCAAATGTGGGGCCCGGCTGACCTGGGTGAGCAGTTCTTC. Protein: CASSSQMWGPADLGEQFF.

The CDR3 DNA is TGTGCCAGCAGCTTAAGGGGTCAGTATGGGAACTTCAACTATGGCTACACCTTC. It is translated as CASSLRGQYGNFNYGYTF. V gene TRBV7-2 combines with J gene TRBJ1-2; tentative D call: TRBD1 (5 bases). Germline loops: CDR1 SGHTA, CDR2 FQGNSA. The CDR3 spans 18 residues. Deletions cut 2 bases from V and 2 bases from J, with 21 bases between.

The V gene is TRBV5-6, the J gene TRBJ1-5; 10 bases match TRBD1. The length of the CDR3 is 16 residues. Trimming cost V 0 bases and J 6 bases; bases outside gene matches: 6. CDR1 is SGHDT, CDR2 YYEEEE, per germline. The CDR3 sequence is CASSLASGTGVQPQHF. The CDR3 nucleotides are TGTGCCAGCAGCTTGGCCTCCGGGACAGGGGTTCAGCCCCAGCATTTT. Variable domain in full (rest from reference TRBV5-6 and TRBJ1-5): DAGVTQSPTHLIKTRGQQVTLRCSPKSGHDTVSWYQQALGQGPQFIFQYYEEEERQRGNFPDRFSGHQFPNYSSELNVNALLLGDSALYLCASSLASGTGVQPQHFGDGTRLSIL.